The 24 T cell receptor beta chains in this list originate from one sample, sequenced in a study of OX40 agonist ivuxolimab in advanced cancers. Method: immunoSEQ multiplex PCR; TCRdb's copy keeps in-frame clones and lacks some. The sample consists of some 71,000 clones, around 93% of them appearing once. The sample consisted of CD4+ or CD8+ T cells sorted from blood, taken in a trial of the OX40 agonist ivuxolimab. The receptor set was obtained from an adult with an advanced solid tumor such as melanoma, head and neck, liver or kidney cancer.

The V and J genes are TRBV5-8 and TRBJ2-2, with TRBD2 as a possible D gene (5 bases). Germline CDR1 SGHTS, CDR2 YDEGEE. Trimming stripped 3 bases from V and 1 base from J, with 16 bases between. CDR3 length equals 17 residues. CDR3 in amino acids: CASSSEEARVNTGELFF. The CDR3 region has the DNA TGTGCCAGCAGCTCCGAGGAGGCTAGGGTGAACACCGGGGAGCTGTTTTTT.

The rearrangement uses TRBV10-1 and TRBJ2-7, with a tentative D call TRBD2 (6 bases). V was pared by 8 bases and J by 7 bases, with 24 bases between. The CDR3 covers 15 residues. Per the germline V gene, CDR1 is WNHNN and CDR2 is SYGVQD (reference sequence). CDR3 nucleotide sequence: TGCGCCAGCGACTCTCCGGGACTGGGTAAAGGGGAGCAGTACTTC. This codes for CASDSPGLGKGEQYF.

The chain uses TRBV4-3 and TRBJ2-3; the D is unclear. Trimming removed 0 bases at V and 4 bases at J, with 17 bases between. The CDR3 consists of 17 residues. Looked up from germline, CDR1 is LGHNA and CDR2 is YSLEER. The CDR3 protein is CASSQDKVRPSPDTQYF. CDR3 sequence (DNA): TGCGCCAGCAGCCAAGATAAGGTTCGGCCTTCCCCAGATACGCAGTATTTT.

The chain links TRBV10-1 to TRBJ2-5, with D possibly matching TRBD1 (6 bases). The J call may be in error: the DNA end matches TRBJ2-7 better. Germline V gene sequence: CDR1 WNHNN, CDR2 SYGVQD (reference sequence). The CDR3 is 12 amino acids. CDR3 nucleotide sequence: TGCGCCAGCAACGACAGGATTTACGAGCAGTACTTC. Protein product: CASNDRIYEQYF.

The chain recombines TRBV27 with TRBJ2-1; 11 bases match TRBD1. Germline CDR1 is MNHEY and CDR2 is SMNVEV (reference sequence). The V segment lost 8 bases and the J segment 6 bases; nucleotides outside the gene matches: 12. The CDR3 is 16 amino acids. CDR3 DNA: TGTGCCAGCTCTTTTGGGGCGGGACAGGGGGTCAATGAGCAGTTCTTC. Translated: CASSFGAGQGVNEQFF.

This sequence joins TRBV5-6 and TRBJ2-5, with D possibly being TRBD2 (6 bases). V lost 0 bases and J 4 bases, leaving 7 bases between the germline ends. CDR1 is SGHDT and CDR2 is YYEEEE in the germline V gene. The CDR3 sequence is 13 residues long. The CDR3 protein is CASSLGGAETQYF. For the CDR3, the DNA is TGTGCCAGCAGCTTGGGCGGGGCAGAGACCCAGTACTTC.

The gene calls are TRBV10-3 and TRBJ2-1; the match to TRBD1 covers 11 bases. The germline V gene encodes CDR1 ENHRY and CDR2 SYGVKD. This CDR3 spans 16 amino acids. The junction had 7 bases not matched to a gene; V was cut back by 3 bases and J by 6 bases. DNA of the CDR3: TGTGCCATCAGTGAAGTCGGGACAGGGGGTGGCAATGAGCAGTTCTTC. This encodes CAISEVGTGGGNEQFF.

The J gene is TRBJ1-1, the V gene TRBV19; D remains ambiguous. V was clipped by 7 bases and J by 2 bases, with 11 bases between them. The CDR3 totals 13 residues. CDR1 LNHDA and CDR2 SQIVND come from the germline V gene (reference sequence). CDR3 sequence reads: CASNHGPNTEAFF. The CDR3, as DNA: TGTGCCAGTAATCACGGACCAAACACTGAAGCTTTCTTT.

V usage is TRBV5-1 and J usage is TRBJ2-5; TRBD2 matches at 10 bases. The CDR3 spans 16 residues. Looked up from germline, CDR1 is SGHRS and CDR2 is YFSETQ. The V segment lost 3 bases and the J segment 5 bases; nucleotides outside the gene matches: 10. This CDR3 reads CASSWDLAGVEETQYF. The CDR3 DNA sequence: TGCGCCAGCAGCTGGGACCTAGCGGGAGTGGAGGAGACCCAGTACTTC. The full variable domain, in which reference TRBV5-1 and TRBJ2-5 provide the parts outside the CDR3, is KAGVTQTPRYLIKTRGQQVTLSCSPISGHRSVSWYQQTPGQGLQFLFEYFSETQRNKGNFPGRFSGRQFSNSRSEMNVSTLELGDSALYLCASSWDLAGVEETQYFGPGTRLLVL.

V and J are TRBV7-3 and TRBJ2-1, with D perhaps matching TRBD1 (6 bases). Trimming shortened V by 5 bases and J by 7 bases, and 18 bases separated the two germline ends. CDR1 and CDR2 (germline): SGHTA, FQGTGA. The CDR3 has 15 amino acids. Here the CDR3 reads CASSRTQGPLNEQFF. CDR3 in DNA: TGTGCCAGCAGCAGGACTCAGGGGCCTTTGAATGAGCAGTTCTTC.

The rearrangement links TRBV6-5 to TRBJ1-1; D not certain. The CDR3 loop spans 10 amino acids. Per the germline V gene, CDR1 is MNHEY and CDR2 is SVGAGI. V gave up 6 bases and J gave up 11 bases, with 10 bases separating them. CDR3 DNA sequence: TGTGCCAGCAGCTCCTTCGCCGCTTTCTTT. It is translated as CASSSFAAFF.

CDR3 bases: TGTGCCAGCAGTACAACAGGGTTCAGGGAGACCCAGTACTTC. The encoded protein is CASSTTGFRETQYF. The V gene is TRBV6-1, the J gene TRBJ2-5, with D possibly matching TRBD1 (6 bases). Trimming pared 5 bases from V and 5 bases from J, leaving 15 bases between. The CDR3 spans 14 residues. Germline V gene sequence: CDR1 MNHNS, CDR2 SASEGT.

The chain's CDR3 is CASSLQAFWDETQYF. The DNA of the CDR3 is TGTGCCAGCAGCTTACAGGCCTTTTGGGACGAGACCCAGTACTTC. The rearrangement joins TRBV4-2 to TRBJ2-5; tentatively, D is TRBD1 or TRBD2 (5 bases each). V was pared by 5 bases and J by 5 bases, with 18 bases between. The CDR3 is 15 amino acids. Germline CDR1 LGHNA, CDR2 YNFKEQ.

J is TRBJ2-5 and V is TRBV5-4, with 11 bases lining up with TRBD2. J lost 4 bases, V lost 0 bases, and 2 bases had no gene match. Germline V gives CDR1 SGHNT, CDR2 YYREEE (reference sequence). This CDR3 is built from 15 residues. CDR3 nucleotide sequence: TGTGCCAGCAGCTTGGAAGGACTAGCGGGAGAGACCCAGTACTTC. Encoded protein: CASSLEGLAGETQYF.

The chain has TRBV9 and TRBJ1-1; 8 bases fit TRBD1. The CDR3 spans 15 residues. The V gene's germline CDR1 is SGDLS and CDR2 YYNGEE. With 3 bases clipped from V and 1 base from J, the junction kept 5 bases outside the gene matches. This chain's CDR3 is CASSGTTGGNTEAFF. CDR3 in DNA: TGTGCCAGCAGCGGCACCACAGGGGGGAACACTGAAGCTTTCTTT.

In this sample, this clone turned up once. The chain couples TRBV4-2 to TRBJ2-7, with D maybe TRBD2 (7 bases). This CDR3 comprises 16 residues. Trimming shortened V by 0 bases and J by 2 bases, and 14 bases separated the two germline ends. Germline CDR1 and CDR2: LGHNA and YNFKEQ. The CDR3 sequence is CASSQEEGGFTYEQYF. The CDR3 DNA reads TGTGCCAGCAGCCAAGAAGAGGGGGGGTTTACCTACGAGCAGTACTTC.

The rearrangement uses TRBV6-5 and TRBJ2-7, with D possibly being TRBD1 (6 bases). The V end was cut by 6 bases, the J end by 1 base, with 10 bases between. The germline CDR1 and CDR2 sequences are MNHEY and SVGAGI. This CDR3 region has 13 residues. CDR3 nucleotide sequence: TGTGCCAGCAGCCCAGGGGAATCCTACGAGCAGTACTTC. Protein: CASSPGESYEQYF.

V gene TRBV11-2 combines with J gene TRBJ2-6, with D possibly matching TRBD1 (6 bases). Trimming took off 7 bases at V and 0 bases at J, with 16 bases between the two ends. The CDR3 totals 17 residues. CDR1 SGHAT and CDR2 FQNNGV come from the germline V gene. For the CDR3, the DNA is TGTGCCAGCACAGACTTGGGGGCGAACTCTGGGGCCAACGTCCTGACTTTC. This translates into CASTDLGANSGANVLTF.

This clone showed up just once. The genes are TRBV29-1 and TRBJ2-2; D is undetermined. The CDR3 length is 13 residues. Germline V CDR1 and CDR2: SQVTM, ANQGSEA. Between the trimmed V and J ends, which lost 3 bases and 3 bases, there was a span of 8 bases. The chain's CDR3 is CSVDSLDTGELFF. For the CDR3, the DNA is TGCAGCGTTGACTCCCTGGACACCGGGGAGCTGTTTTTT.

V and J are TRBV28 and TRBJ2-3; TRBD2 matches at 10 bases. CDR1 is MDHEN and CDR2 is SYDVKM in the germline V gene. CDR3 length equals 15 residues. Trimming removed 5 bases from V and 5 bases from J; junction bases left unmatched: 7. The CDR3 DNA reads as TGTGCCAGCAGTCCATTACTAGCGGGGTTAGATACGCAGTATTTT. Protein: CASSPLLAGLDTQYF.

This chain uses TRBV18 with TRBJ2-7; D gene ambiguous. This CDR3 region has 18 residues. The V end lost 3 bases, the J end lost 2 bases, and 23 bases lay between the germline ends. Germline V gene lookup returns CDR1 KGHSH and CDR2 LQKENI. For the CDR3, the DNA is TGTGCCAGCTCACCGCGCGGCCAGCCGTTAGCACTAACCTACGAGCAGTACTTC. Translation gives CASSPRGQPLALTYEQYF.

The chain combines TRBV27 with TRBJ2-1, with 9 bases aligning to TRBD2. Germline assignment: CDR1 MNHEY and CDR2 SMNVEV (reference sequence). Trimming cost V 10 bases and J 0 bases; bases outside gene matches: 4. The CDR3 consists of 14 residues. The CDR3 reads CAIQAGGSYNEQFF. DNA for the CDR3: TGTGCCATCCAAGCGGGAGGCTCCTACAATGAGCAGTTCTTC.

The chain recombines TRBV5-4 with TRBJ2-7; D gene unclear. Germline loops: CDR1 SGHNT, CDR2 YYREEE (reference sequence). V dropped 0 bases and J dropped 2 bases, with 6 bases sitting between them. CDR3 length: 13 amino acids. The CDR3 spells CASSLGRTYEQYF. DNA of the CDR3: TGTGCCAGCAGCTTGGGCAGAACCTACGAGCAGTACTTC.

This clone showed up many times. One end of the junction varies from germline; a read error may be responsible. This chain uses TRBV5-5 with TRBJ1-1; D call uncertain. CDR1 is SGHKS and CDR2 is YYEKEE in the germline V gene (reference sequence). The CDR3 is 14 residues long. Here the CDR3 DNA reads TGCGCCAGCAGCCAAGAATCGGGGAACACTGAAGCTTTCTTT. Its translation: CASSQESGNTEAFF.